This T cell receptor (beta chain) is drawn from a study of identical twins' blood T cells. Whole-study findings and limits: Abundant TCRbeta CDR3s overlapped more between twins than with unrelated donors. Twin similarity might stem from environmental factors, not only genetics.

Notes on this clonotype: Its cognate antigen is unknown. A much larger clone differs by one base, so this may be a read error.

TCRdb redid the calling of the 5' RACE reads with MiXCR, one entry per CDR3 protein. The sample contains hundreds of thousands of distinct CDR3 sequences, under 30% of which appear only once. V dropped 6 bases and J dropped 0 bases, with 15 bases sitting between them. Germline CDR1 reads SQVTM; CDR2 reads ANQGSEA. This CDR3 comprises 15 residues. This chain joins TRBV29-1 and TRBJ2-4; D tentatively fits TRBD1 or TRBD2 (5 bases each). What was sequenced was PBMCs. The TCR was taken from a woman aged 18-49 years in good health. DNA for the CDR3: TGCAGCGTGCACTGGGGGTTCCCAGCCAAAAACATTCAGTACTTC. This translates into CSVHWGFPAKNIQYF.